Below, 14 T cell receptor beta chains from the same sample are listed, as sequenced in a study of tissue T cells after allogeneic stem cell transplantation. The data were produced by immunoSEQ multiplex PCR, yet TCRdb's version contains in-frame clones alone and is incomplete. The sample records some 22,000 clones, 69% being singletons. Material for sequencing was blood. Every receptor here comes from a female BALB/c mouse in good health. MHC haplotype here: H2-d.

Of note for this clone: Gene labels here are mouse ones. The CDR3 DNA, read in part, is TGTGCCAGCAGACTGGGGGATTATGAACAGTAC. It codes for CASRLGDYEQY. The full-length CDR3 reads as CASRLGDYEQYF. This chain links TRBV13-3 with TRBJ2-7; TRBD2 agrees at 8 bases. The CDR3 is cut off 1 residue early in the read; its end comes from the germline J gene. CDR1 and CDR2 (germline): NNHDY, SYVADS. The V and J ends lost 5 bases and 4 bases, in that order; junction bases with no gene match: 2. The CDR3 sequence is 12 residues long.

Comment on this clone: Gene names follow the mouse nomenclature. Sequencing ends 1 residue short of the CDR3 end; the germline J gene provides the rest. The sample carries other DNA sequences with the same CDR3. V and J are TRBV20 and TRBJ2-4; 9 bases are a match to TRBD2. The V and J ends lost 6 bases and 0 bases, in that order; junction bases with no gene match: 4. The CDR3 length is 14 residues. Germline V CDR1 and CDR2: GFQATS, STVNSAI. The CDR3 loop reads CGAGLGTSQNTLYF. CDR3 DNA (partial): TGTGGTGCAGGACTGGGGACTAGTCAAAACACCTTGTAC.

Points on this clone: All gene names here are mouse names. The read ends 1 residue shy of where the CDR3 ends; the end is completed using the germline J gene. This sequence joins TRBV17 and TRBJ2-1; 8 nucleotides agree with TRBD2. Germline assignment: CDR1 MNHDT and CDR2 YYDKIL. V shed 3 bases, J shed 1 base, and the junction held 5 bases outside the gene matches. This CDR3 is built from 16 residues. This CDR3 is CASSRGGAQNYAEQFF. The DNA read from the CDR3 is TGTGCTAGCAGTAGGGGGGGGGCGCAGAACTATGCTGAGCAGTTC.

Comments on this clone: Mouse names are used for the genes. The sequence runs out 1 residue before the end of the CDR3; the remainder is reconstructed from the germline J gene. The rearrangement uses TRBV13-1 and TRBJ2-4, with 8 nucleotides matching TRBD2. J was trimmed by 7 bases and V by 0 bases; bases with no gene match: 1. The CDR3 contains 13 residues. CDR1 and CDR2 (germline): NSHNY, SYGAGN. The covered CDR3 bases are TGTGCCAGCAGTGATGTCTGGGGGGACACCTTGTAC. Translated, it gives CASSDVWGDTLY. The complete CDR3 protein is CASSDVWGDTLYF.

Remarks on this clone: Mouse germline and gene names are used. CDR3 sequence reads: CASSFEGYEQYF. Incomplete CDR3 DNA: TGTGCTAGCAGTTTTGAGGGGTATGAACAGTAC. The V call is TRBV29, the J call TRBJ2-7; TRBD1 is a possible D gene (5 bases). From the germline J gene comes the end of the CDR3, since the read stops 1 residue before it. This CDR3 region has 12 residues. Per the germline V gene, CDR1 is MSHET and CDR2 is SYDVDS. Trimming stripped 3 bases from V and 4 bases from J, with 7 bases between.

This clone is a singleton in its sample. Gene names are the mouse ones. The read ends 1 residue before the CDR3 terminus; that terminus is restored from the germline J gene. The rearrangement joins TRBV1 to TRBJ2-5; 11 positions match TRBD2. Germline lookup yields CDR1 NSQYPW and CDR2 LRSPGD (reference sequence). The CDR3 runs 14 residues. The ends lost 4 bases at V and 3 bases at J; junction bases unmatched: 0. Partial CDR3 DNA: TGCACCTGCAGTGGGGACTGGGGGCAAGACACCCAGTAC. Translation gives CTCSGDWGQDTQY. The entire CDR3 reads CTCSGDWGQDTQYF.

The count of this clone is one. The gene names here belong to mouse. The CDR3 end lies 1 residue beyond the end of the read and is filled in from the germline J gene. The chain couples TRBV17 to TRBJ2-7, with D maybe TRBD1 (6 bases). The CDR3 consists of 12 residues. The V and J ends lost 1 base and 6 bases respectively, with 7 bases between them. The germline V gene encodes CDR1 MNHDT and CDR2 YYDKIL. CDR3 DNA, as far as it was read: TGTGCTAGCAGTAGAGGCAGGGGTGAACAGTAC. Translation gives CASSRGRGEQY. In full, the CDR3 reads CASSRGRGEQYF.

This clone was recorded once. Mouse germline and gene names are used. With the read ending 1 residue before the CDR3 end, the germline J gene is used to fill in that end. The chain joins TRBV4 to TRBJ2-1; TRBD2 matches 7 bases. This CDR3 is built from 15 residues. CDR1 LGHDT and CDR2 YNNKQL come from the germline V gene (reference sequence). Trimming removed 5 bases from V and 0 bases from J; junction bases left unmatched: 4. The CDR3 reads CASSQRLGNYAEQFF. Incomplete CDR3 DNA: TGTGCCAGCAGCCAAAGACTGGGTAACTATGCTGAGCAGTTC.

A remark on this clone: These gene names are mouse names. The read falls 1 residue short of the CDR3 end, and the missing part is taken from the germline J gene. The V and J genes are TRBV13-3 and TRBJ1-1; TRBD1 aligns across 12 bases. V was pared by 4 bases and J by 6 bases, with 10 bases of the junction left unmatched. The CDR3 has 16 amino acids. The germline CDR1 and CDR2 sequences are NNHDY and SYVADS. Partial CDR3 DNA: TGTGCCAGCAGTAACCCTCGGGACAGGGGGCGCTCAGAAGTCTTC. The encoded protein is CASSNPRDRGRSEVF. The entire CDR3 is CASSNPRDRGRSEVFF.

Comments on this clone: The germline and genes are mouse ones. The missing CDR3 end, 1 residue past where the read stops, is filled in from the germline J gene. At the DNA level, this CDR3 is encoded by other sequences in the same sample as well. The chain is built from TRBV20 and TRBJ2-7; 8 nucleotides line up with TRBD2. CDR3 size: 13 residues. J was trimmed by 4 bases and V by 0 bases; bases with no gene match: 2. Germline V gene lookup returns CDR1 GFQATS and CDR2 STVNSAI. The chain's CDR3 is CGARDGGGYEQYF. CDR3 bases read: TGTGGTGCTAGGGATGGGGGGGGTTATGAACAGTAC.

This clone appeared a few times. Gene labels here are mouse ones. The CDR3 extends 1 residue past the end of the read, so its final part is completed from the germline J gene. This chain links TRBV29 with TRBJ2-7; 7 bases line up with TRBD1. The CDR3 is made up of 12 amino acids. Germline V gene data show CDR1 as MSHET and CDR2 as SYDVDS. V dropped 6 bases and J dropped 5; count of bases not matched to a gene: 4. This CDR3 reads CASRLDRDEQYF. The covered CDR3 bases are TGTGCTAGCAGACTAGACAGGGATGAACAGTAC.

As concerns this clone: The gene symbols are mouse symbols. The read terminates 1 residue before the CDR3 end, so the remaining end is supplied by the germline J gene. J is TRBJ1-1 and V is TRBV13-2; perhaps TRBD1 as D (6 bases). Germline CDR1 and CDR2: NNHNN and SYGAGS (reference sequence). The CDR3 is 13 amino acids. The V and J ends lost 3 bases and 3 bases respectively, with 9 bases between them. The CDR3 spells CASGGYRDTEVFF. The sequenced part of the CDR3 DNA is TGTGCCAGCGGTGGCTACAGGGACACAGAAGTCTTC.

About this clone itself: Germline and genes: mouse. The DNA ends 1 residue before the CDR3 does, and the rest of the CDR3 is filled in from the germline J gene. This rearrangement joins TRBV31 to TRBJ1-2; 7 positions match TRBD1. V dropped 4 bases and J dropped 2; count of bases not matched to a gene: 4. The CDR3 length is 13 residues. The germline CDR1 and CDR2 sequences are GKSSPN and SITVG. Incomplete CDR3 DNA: TGTGCCTGGAAACAGGGGCTGAACTCCGACTACACC. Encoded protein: CAWKQGLNSDYT. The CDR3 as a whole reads CAWKQGLNSDYTF.

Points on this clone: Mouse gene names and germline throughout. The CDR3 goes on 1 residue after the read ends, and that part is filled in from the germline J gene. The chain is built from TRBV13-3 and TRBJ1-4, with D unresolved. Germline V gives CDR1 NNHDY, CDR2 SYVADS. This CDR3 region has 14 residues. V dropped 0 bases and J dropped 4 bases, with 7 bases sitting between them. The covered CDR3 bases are TGTGCCAGCAGTGATGGGGGAGACAACGAAAGATTATTT. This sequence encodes CASSDGGDNERLF. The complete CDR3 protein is CASSDGGDNERLFF.